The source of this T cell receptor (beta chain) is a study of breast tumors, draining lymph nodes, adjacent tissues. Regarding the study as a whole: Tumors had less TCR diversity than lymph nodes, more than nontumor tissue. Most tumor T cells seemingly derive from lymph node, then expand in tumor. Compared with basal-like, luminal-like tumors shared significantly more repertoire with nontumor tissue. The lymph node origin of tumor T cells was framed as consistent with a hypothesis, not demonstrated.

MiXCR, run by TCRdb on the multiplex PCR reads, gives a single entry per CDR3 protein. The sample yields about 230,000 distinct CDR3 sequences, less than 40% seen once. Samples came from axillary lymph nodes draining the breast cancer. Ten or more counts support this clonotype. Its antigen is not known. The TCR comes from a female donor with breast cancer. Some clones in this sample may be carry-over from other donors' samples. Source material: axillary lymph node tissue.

Here the CDR3 DNA reads TGCAGTGCTAGTTCGGGGATCAATCAGCCCCAGCATTTT. Amino acid sequence: CSASSGINQPQHF. The rearrangement links TRBV20-1 to TRBJ1-5; D not certain. Germline V gene sequence: CDR1 DFQATT, CDR2 SNEGSKA (reference sequence). Deletions cut 3 bases from V and 3 bases from J, with 9 bases between. CDR3 size: 13 residues.